These 7 T cell receptor beta chains originate from one sample sequenced in a study of blood T cell repertoires in COVID-19. Generated by immunoSEQ multiplex PCR, the TCRdb table keeps only in-frame clones and is missing some. The repertoire consists of roughly 190,000 clones, with 88% occurring once and the leading ten covering approximately 1.1%. The sequenced material came from peripheral blood. The origin of the receptors is a man aged 30 to 39 with acute or convalescent COVID-19.

The rearrangement uses TRBV7-9 and TRBJ1-2, with D possibly matching TRBD1 (6 bases). Trimming removed 5 bases at V and 0 bases at J, with 13 bases between. The CDR3 runs 15 residues. Germline CDR1 and CDR2: SEHNR and FQNEAQ (reference sequence). CDR3 in DNA: TGTGCCAGCAGCGTTGCAGGGGCAGCTAACTATGGCTACACCTTC. Protein product: CASSVAGAANYGYTF. Using reference TRBV7-9 and TRBJ1-2 for the parts outside the CDR3, the full variable domain is DTGVSQNPRHKITKRGQNVTFRCDPISEHNRLYWYRQTLGQGPEFLTYFQNEAQLEKSRLLSDRFSAERPKGSFSTLEIQRTEQGDSAMYLCASSVAGAANYGYTFGSGTRLTVV.

The chain carries TRBV10-2 and TRBJ1-2; TRBD1 is a possible D gene (6 bases). The germline V and J ends were trimmed by 3 bases and 8 bases, with 13 bases remaining between them. Germline-derived CDR1 and CDR2 are WSHSY and SAAADI. The CDR3 contains 13 residues. The CDR3 sequence is CASSDGRGRGYTF. The CDR3 DNA sequence: TGCGCCAGCAGTGATGGCAGGGGACGAGGCTACACCTTC.

The rearrangement joins TRBV5-1 to TRBJ1-1; 7 positions agree with TRBD1. This CDR3 is 13 amino acids long. In germline, CDR1 is SGHRS, CDR2 YFSETQ. Trimming removed 0 bases from V and 7 bases from J; junction bases left unmatched: 3. CDR3: CASSLGTGHEAFF. The DNA of the CDR3 is TGCGCCAGCAGCTTGGGGACAGGCCATGAAGCTTTCTTT.

This chain connects TRBV30 to TRBJ1-6; D unresolved. This CDR3 spans 15 amino acids. CDR1 GTSNPN and CDR2 SVGIG come from the germline V gene (reference sequence). V was shortened by 4 bases and J by 6 bases, with 16 bases between the two germline ends. CDR3 nucleotide sequence: TGTGCCTGGAACCGGGGTCAAACAGTTAATTCACCCCTCCACTTT. This gives the protein CAWNRGQTVNSPLHF.

V and J are TRBV18 and TRBJ2-7; tentatively, D is TRBD2 (5 bases). With 5 bases removed from V and 0 bases from J, the gap between germline ends came to 14 bases. The CDR3 consists of 15 residues. Per germline, CDR1 KGHSH and CDR2 LQKENI. The CDR3 DNA reads as TGTGCCAGCTCAGACAAGAGGGCGAGCTCCTACGAGCAGTACTTC. Protein: CASSDKRASSYEQYF.

In nucleotides, the CDR3 is TGCGCCAGCAGCCGCAGACAGACGAACACCGGGGAGCTGTTTTTT. Protein product: CASSRRQTNTGELFF. The rearrangement uses TRBV4-1 and TRBJ2-2, with D perhaps matching TRBD1 (5 bases). Per germline, CDR1 MGHRA and CDR2 YSYEKL. Trimming took off 4 bases at V and 0 bases at J, with 9 bases between the two ends. The CDR3 spans 15 residues.

This clone was picked up one time. CDR3: CASSITGSGEQFF. In DNA, the CDR3 is TGTGCCAGTAGTATCACGGGTTCTGGGGAGCAGTTCTTC. The genes are TRBV19 and TRBJ2-1; D remains unclear. CDR3 length: 13 residues. Trimming left V 3 bases short and J 10 bases short, with 13 bases between. In germline, CDR1 is LNHDA, CDR2 SQIVND (reference sequence).